The 27 T cell receptor beta chains presented below share a single source sample, sequenced in a study of immune characteristics of hereditary and idiopathic chronic pancreatitis. Assay: immunoSEQ multiplex PCR; the TCRdb copy retains only in-frame clones and omits some. The table has more than 250 clones, around 75% seen once; the top ten hold around 43%. The source material was pancreas tissue. The source of these receptors is a human donor who was a deceased organ donor serving as a healthy control.

The rearrangement uses TRBV2 and TRBJ1-4, with D perhaps TRBD1 (5 bases). This CDR3 has 13 amino acids. V was trimmed by 6 bases and J by 5 bases, leaving 10 bases between them. Germline values: CDR1 SNHLY, CDR2 FYNNEI. The DNA for the CDR3 is TGTGCCAGCAGCCGGGACCACAATGAAAAACTGTTTTTT. Residues: CASSRDHNEKLFF.

Only one count was recorded for this clone. The J gene is TRBJ2-2, the V gene TRBV9; 14 bases line up with TRBD2. This CDR3 has 18 residues. The V segment lost 3 bases and the J segment 3 bases; nucleotides outside the gene matches: 7. Germline CDR1 is SGDLS and CDR2 is YYNGEE. The CDR3 DNA sequence: TGTGCCAGCAGCGCCGGGACTAGCGGGAGCGGTTACACCGGGGAGCTGTTTTTT. This sequence encodes CASSAGTSGSGYTGELFF.

The chain has TRBV27 and TRBJ1-1; D might be TRBD1 (5 bases). This CDR3 contains 17 residues. Germline lookup yields CDR1 MNHEY and CDR2 SMNVEV (reference sequence). The germline V and J ends were trimmed by 0 bases and 1 base, with 15 bases remaining between them. The CDR3 DNA is TGTGCCAGCAGTTTATCAGGGTCTACAGGAGGGAACACTGAAGCTTTCTTT. Protein: CASSLSGSTGGNTEAFF.

This clone was seen only once. This rearrangement joins TRBV9 to TRBJ2-3; D tentatively reads TRBD1 or TRBD2 (5 bases each). Germline CDR1 SGDLS, CDR2 YYNGEE. V dropped 0 bases and J dropped 3 bases, with 11 bases sitting between them. This CDR3 spans 15 amino acids. As DNA, the CDR3 is TGTGCCAGCAGCGTAGTGGGACCCCCGACAGATACGCAGTATTTT. This codes for CASSVVGPPTDTQYF.

V usage is TRBV6-2 or TRBV6-3 and J usage is TRBJ2-1; perhaps TRBD2 as D (6 bases). V lost 6 bases to trimming and J lost 7 bases, with 10 bases between them. The germline V gene encodes CDR1 MNHEY and CDR2 SVGEGT. CDR3 length: 12 amino acids. CDR3 in DNA: TGTGCCAGCAGCCCACTAGCAAATGAGCAGTTCTTC. Protein: CASSPLANEQFF.

The table lists this clone with a count of one. V usage is TRBV27 and J usage is TRBJ2-5, with 9 bases identical to TRBD1. This CDR3 comprises 13 residues. V was clipped by 5 bases and J by 5 bases; unmatched bases: 3. The germline V gene has CDR1 MNHEY and CDR2 SMNVEV (reference sequence). Here the CDR3 reads CASSQQGAETQYF. The CDR3, as DNA: TGTGCCAGCAGTCAACAGGGGGCGGAGACCCAGTACTTC.

This sequence joins TRBV27 and TRBJ1-2, with D possibly being TRBD1 (5 bases). The length of the CDR3 is 15 residues. Germline CDR1 and CDR2: MNHEY and SMNVEV (reference sequence). Trimming removed 0 bases from V and 3 bases from J, with 11 bases in between. The DNA for the CDR3 is TGTGCCAGCAGTTTATCGTCCTGGGACTACTATGGCTACACCTTC. It specifies CASSLSSWDYYGYTF.

The V gene is TRBV5-1, the J gene TRBJ2-1; D is ambiguous. Germline-derived CDR1 and CDR2 are SGHRS and YFSETQ. CDR3 length: 15 amino acids. With 4 bases removed from V and 9 bases from J, the gap between germline ends came to 20 bases. Here the CDR3 reads CASSPKVGSRAEQFF. The CDR3 DNA reads as TGCGCCAGCAGCCCAAAAGTGGGGTCAAGGGCTGAGCAGTTCTTC.

The CDR3 coding sequence is TGTGCCAGCAGCCACTCTGGTCGGCATCATCAGCCCCAGCATTTT. Its translation is CASSHSGRHHQPQHF. The chain links TRBV3-1 (or the pseudogene TRBV3-2) to TRBJ1-5, with D uncertain. Trimming removed 3 bases from V and 5 bases from J, with 14 bases in between. The germline gives CDR1 LGHDT, CDR2 YNNKEL (reference sequence). This CDR3 spans 15 amino acids.

This clone was observed a handful of times. The rearrangement links TRBV5-1 to TRBJ2-7, with TRBD1 matching over 7 bases. The CDR3 is made up of 13 amino acids. Germline CDR1 SGHRS, CDR2 YFSETQ. Trimming at V came to 0 bases and at J to 7 bases, leaving 4 bases not matched to a gene. The CDR3 region has the DNA TGCGCCAGCAGCTTGGGACAGGGCTGGGAGCAGTACTTC. It yields the protein CASSLGQGWEQYF.

The gene calls are TRBV11-3 and TRBJ2-3, with 9 bases matching TRBD2. The CDR3 covers 17 residues. V was pared by 1 base and J by 0 bases, with 5 bases of the junction left unmatched. The germline gives CDR1 SGHNT, CDR2 YENEEA. CDR3 in amino acids: CASSLGVSGRSTDTQYF. CDR3 bases: TGTGCCAGCAGCTTAGGGGTTAGCGGGAGAAGCACAGATACGCAGTATTTT.

This chain connects TRBV7-2 to TRBJ2-1; 7 bases align to TRBD2. The length of the CDR3 is 15 residues. The V gene's germline CDR1 is SGHTA and CDR2 FQGNSA. V shed 0 bases and J 3 bases; nucleotides not matched to a gene: 2. CDR3 coding DNA: TGTGCCAGCAGCTTAGCGGCTAGCGGCTACAATGAGCAGTTCTTC. Amino acid sequence: CASSLAASGYNEQFF.

The chain has TRBV25-1 and TRBJ2-5; D perhaps matches TRBD1 (6 bases). The germline V gene encodes CDR1 MGHDK and CDR2 SYGVNS. The CDR3 runs to 15 residues. V lost 6 bases to trimming and J lost 1 base, with 15 bases between them. This CDR3 reads CASRPQGRGQETQYF. In nucleotides, the CDR3 is TGTGCCAGCAGGCCACAGGGACGGGGCCAAGAGACCCAGTACTTC.

This rearrangement joins TRBV27 to TRBJ1-2; the match to TRBD1 covers 7 bases. V lost 0 bases, J lost 2 bases, and 6 bases stayed unmatched. Germline V lookup: CDR1 MNHEY, CDR2 SMNVEV (reference sequence). CDR3 length equals 16 residues. CDR3 in amino acids: CASSLSHRQGNYGYTF. In DNA form, the CDR3 reads TGTGCCAGCAGTTTATCTCATCGACAGGGAAACTATGGCTACACCTTC.

The rearrangement uses TRBV13 and TRBJ2-7; D gene uncertain. CDR1 PRHDT and CDR2 FYEKMQ come from the germline V gene (reference sequence). V was cut by 7 bases and J by 3 bases, with 22 bases left in between. This CDR3 is 16 amino acids long. CDR3 region: CASTIRYPKSLYEQYF. CDR3 nucleotides: TGTGCCAGCACTATAAGGTATCCAAAAAGCCTCTACGAGCAGTACTTC.

This chain uses TRBV5-1 with TRBJ1-6; D not resolved. The CDR3 consists of 15 residues. Germline CDR1 reads SGHRS; CDR2 reads YFSETQ. V was pared by 4 bases and J by 3 bases, with 11 bases between. Written as DNA, the CDR3 is TGCGCCAGCAGCGCGCGGGAAAACTATAATTCACCCCTCCACTTT. Protein sequence: CASSARENYNSPLHF.

V gene TRBV6-5 combines with J gene TRBJ2-7; D perhaps matches TRBD1 (5 bases). The CDR3 runs to 14 residues. The V end was cut by 3 bases, the J end by 0 bases, with 9 bases between. Per the germline V gene, CDR1 is MNHEY and CDR2 is SVGAGI. CDR3 sequence reads: CASSYGAYSYEQYF. In nucleotides, the CDR3 is TGTGCCAGCAGTTATGGGGCGTACTCCTACGAGCAGTACTTC.

This clone appeared a single time. The chain recombines TRBV27 with TRBJ1-5; D possibly corresponds to TRBD1 (6 bases). The CDR3 is 14 residues long. V lost 6 bases and J lost 5, with 14 bases in between. CDR1 and CDR2 (germline): MNHEY, SMNVEV (reference sequence). CDR3 sequence: CASRGAAWDQPQHF. The DNA for the CDR3 is TGTGCCAGCAGGGGGGCAGCCTGGGATCAGCCCCAGCATTTT.

This rearrangement joins TRBV27 to TRBJ1-6; no definite D call. The V gene lost 2 bases and the J gene lost 17 bases, with 4 bases spanning the gap. The germline V gene encodes CDR1 MNHEY and CDR2 SMNVEV (reference sequence). This CDR3 is built from 9 residues. CDR3 amino acids: CASSLVVHF. In nucleotides, the CDR3 is TGTGCCAGCAGTTTAGTGGTCCACTTT.

The rearrangement links TRBV20-1 to TRBJ2-1; the D is unclear. This CDR3 has 11 amino acids. Per the germline V gene, CDR1 is DFQATT and CDR2 is SNEGSKA (reference sequence). Trimming left V 5 bases short and J 5 bases short, with 7 bases between. The chain's CDR3 is CSAGGNNEQFF. The CDR3 region has the DNA TGCAGTGCTGGTGGGAACAATGAGCAGTTCTTC.

The CDR3 is CATSRDIGTGLYTQYF. The CDR3, as DNA: TGTGCCACCAGCAGAGATATCGGGACAGGGTTATATACGCAGTATTTT. The genes are TRBV15 and TRBJ2-3, with 9 bases aligning to TRBD1. V lost 0 bases to trimming and J lost 7 bases; unmatched junction nucleotides: 8. This CDR3 has 16 amino acids. CDR1 and CDR2 (germline): LNHNV, YYDKDF (reference sequence). The full variable domain, rest sourced from reference TRBV15 and TRBJ2-3, is DAMVIQNPRYQVTQFGKPVTLSCSQTLNHNVMYWYQQKSSQAPKLLFHYYDKDFNNEADTPDNFQSRRPNTSFCFLDIRSPGLGDTAMYLCATSRDIGTGLYTQYFGPGTRLTVL.

This clone occurred a few times. The chain recombines TRBV5-5 with TRBJ2-1; 7 nucleotides match TRBD2. Germline V gene data show CDR1 as SGHKS and CDR2 as YYEKEE (reference sequence). After removal of 3 bases from V and 4 bases from J, the junction contained 10 bases not matched to a gene. This CDR3 has 16 amino acids. The CDR3 DNA follows: TGTGCCAGCAGCTACGGGACTAAAAACGGGTACAATGAGCAGTTCTTC. This encodes CASSYGTKNGYNEQFF.

The chain joins TRBV5-1 to TRBJ1-2, with no clear D. Germline CDR1 is SGHRS and CDR2 is YFSETQ. The V gene lost 0 bases and the J gene lost 3 bases, with 6 bases spanning the gap. The CDR3 extends over 13 amino acids. The CDR3 DNA reads as TGCGCCAGCAGCTTGGACGGAGACTATGGCTACACCTTC. Its translation is CASSLDGDYGYTF.

J is TRBJ2-1 and V is TRBV7-4; tentatively, D is TRBD1 (5 bases). Trimming shortened V by 10 bases and J by 6 bases, and 22 bases separated the two germline ends. CDR3 length equals 15 residues. The germline V gene encodes CDR1 SGHVT and CDR2 SQSDAQ. The CDR3: CANTPRPKGVNEQFF. The CDR3 DNA reads as TGTGCCAATACCCCCCGGCCCAAAGGGGTCAATGAGCAGTTCTTC.

The V gene is TRBV2, the J gene TRBJ2-5; D not certain. The DNA end is more similar to TRBJ2-7, so the J call may be wrong. The CDR3 sequence is 13 residues long. The germline gives CDR1 SNHLY, CDR2 FYNNEI. The CDR3 nucleotides read TGTGCCAGCAGCGCTTACGGATCCTACGAGCAGTACTTC. It yields the protein CASSAYGSYEQYF.

The genes are TRBV19 and TRBJ2-5; 8 positions agree with TRBD1. The CDR3 is 14 amino acids. Germline V gene sequence: CDR1 LNHDA, CDR2 SQIVND (reference sequence). Germline trimming cut 7 bases from V and 5 bases from J; bases unmatched to any gene: 9. The CDR3 DNA reads TGTGCCAGTAAACTCCAGGGGGCTGGGGAGACCCAGTACTTC. Protein product: CASKLQGAGETQYF. The full variable domain, rest sourced from reference TRBV19 and TRBJ2-5, is DGGITQSPKYLFRKEGQNVTLSCEQNLNHDAMYWYRQDPGQGLRLIYYSQIVNDFQKGDIAEGYSVSREKKESFPLTVTSAQKNPTAFYLCASKLQGAGETQYFGPGTRLLVL.

This clone was detected a few times. The rearrangement links TRBV30 to TRBJ1-5, with D perhaps matching TRBD1 (5 bases). From germline, CDR1 is GTSNPN and CDR2 SVGIG (reference sequence). The CDR3 sequence is 16 residues long. Trimming left V 1 base short and J 2 bases short, with 15 bases between. The CDR3 region has the DNA TGTGCCTGGAGTGATCCGCAGGGAATAGGCAATCAGCCCCAGCATTTT. This encodes CAWSDPQGIGNQPQHF.